This T cell receptor beta chain was captured in a study of blood T cells in healthy people across ages. PCR was performed a second time for roughly 7 to 12 cycles using a sample-barcoded 5' primer and a J-beta primer mix. TCRdb re-analysed the 5' RACE reads in MiXCR, keeping a single row per CDR3 protein. The sample contains roughly 700,000 distinct CDR3 sequences, around 25% of which appear only once. This clonotype was detected a few times. Germline V CDR1 and CDR2: MDHEN, SYDVKM. Losses at the gene ends were 4 bases for V and 0 bases for J; bases not matched to a gene: 5. The length of the CDR3 is 16 residues. The sample was also linked to a second study, of T cells of mothers and their children.

The sample consisted of blood. The clonotype comes from a boy aged 5-17 years in good health. The rearrangement uses TRBV28 and TRBJ2-3; 9 nucleotides line up with TRBD2. The CDR3, as DNA: TGTGCCAGCAGTTCCCCTAGCGGGACTAGCACAGATACGCAGTATTTT. Protein sequence: CASSSPSGTSTDTQYF.